This paragraph reports one TCR beta chain. What it binds is not known. These data are taken from a study of early T cells in non-severe SARS-CoV-2 infection. Looking at the study overall: The input, bulk RNA from unsorted whole blood, was sequenced, and chains were unpaired.

The CDR3 runs to 13 residues. CDR1 and CDR2 from the germline V gene are SEHNR and FQNEAQ (reference sequence). Trimming took 6 bases from V and 5 from J, leaving 13 bases between them. Unique molecular identifiers were added to individual cDNA molecules. TCRdb reanalysed the 5' RACE reads using MiXCR and keeps one entry per CDR3 protein. The sample lists tens of thousands of distinct CDR3 sequences, 3.9% seen once, with about a tenth in the top ten. Regarding the study as a whole: Missing private and CD4 specificities, VDJdb matching favored anti-spike CD8 responses.

The sequence was collected from an adult who was a healthcare worker with PCR-confirmed SARS-CoV-2 infection or an uninfected control (not recorded which). The chain uses TRBV7-9 and TRBJ1-1; D unresolved. Material for sequencing was whole blood. Here the CDR3 DNA reads TGTGCCAGCAGTGGAAGGGTTAAGACTGAAGCTTTCTTT. It yields the protein CASSGRVKTEAFF.